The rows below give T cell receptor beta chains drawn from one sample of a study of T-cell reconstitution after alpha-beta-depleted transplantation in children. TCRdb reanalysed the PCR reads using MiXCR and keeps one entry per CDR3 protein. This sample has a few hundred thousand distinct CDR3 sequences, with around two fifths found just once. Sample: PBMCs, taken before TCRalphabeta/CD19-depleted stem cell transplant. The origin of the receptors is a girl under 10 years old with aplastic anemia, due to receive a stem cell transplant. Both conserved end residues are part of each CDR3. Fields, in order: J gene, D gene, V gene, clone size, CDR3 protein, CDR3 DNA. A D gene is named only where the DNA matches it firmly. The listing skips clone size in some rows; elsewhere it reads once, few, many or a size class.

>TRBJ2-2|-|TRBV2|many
CASALGANTGELFF
TGTGCCAGCGCCTTAGGCGCGAACACCGGGGAGCTGTTTTTT
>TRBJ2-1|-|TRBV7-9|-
CASSLRPASYNEQFF
TGTGCCAGCAGCTTAAGACCGGCAAGCTACAATGAGCAGTTCTTC
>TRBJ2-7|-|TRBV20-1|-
CSADELYEQYF
TGCAGTGCAGACGAGCTATACGAGCAGTACTTC
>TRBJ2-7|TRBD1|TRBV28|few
CASRTGAYEQYF
TGTGCCAGCAGGACAGGGGCCTACGAGCAGTACTTC
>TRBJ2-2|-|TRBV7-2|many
CASSLVFTGELFF
TGTGCCAGCAGCTTAGTTTTCACCGGGGAGCTGTTTTTT
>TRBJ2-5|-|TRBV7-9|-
CASSPLGSQETQYF
TGTGCCAGCAGCCCCCTGGGCTCTCAAGAGACCCAGTACTTC
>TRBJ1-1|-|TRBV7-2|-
CASSPLGQGEAFF
TGTGCCAGCAGCCCGCTCGGGCAGGGTGAAGCTTTCTTT
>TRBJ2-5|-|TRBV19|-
CASTSTGHLRETQYF
TGTGCCAGTACCTCGACGGGACACCTTCGGGAGACCCAGTACTTC
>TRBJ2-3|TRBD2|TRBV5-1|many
CASSLAGLAAGGTDTQYF
TGCGCCAGCAGCTTGGCCGGACTAGCGGCGGGGGGCACAGATACGCAGTATTTT
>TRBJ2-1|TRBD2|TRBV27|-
CASSIGTSGSREFF
TGTGCCAGCAGTATAGGGACTAGCGGGAGCCGGGAGTTCTTC
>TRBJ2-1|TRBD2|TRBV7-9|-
CASSFTSGSGEQFF
TGTGCCAGCAGCTTTACTAGCGGGAGCGGTGAGCAGTTCTTC
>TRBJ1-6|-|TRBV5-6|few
CARPRCQNRTNNSPLHF
TGTGCCCGACCAAGGTGCCAGAATCGCACCAATAATTCACCCCTCCACTTT
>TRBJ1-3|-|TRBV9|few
CASSVTGNTIYF
TGTGCCAGCAGCGTAACTGGAAACACCATATATTTT
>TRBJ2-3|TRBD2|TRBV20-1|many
CSALELAGAGGDTQYF
TGCAGTGCCCTCGAGTTAGCGGGAGCTGGCGGGGATACGCAGTATTTT
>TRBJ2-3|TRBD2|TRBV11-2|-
CASSRTSGRARTDTQYF
TGTGCCAGCAGCCGTACTAGCGGGAGGGCCCGCACAGATACGCAGTATTTT
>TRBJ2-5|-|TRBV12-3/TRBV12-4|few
CASSLAFRVTYQETQYF
TGTGCCAGCAGTTTAGCGTTCCGGGTAACGTACCAAGAGACCCAGTACTTC
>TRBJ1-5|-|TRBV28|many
CASSLDRANQPQHF
TGTGCCAGCAGTTTAGATCGGGCAAATCAGCCCCAGCATTTT
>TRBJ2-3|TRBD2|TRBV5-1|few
CASSLEGSGRNTDTQYF
TGCGCCAGCAGCTTGGAGGGTAGCGGGAGGAACACAGATACGCAGTATTTT
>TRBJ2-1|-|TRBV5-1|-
CASSSSTTGEQFF
TGCGCCAGCAGCTCGTCTACAACGGGTGAGCAGTTCTTC
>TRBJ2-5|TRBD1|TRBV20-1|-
CSAREHRGETQYF
TGCAGTGCTAGAGAACACAGGGGCGAAACCCAGTACTTC
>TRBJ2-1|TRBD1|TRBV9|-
CASSGGFDRADNEQFF
TGTGCCAGCAGCGGGGGTTTCGACAGGGCGGACAATGAGCAGTTCTTC
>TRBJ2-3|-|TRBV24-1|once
CATSDLRRDTQYF
TGTGCCACCAGTGATTTGCGACGAGATACGCAGTATTTT
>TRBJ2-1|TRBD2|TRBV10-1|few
CASRRKAGRSYNEQFF
TGCGCCAGCAGAAGAAAAGCGGGACGGTCCTACAATGAGCAGTTCTTC
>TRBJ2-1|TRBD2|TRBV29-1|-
CSVTGTGGFF
TGCAGCGTTACCGGGACGGGGGGGTTCTTC
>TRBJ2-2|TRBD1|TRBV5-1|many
CASSEDRGNTGELFF
TGCGCCAGCAGTGAGGACAGGGGGAACACCGGGGAGCTGTTTTTT
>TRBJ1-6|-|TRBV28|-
CASSLPGTPLPLHF
TGTGCCAGCAGCCTGCCCGGGACCCCTTTACCCCTCCACTTT
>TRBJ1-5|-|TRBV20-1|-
CSAPQGPHQPQHF
TGCAGTGCACCACAGGGACCCCATCAGCCCCAGCATTTT
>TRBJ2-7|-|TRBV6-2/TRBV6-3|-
CASEADSSYEQYF
TGTGCCAGCGAGGCCGACAGCTCCTACGAGCAGTACTTC
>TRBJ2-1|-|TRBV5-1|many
CASSPPTSRPYNEQFF
TGCGCCAGCAGCCCCCCGACTAGTAGGCCTTACAATGAGCAGTTCTTC
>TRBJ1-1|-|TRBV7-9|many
CASSFDARVNTEAFF
TGTGCCAGCAGCTTCGATGCCAGGGTGAATACTGAAGCTTTCTTT
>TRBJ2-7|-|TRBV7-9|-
CASSRRVAGRRDEQYF
TGTGCCAGCAGCCGTCGGGTGGCGGGAAGGCGAGACGAGCAGTACTTC
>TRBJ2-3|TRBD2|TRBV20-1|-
CSVPGLAGEDSSDTQYF
TGCAGTGTCCCGGGACTAGCGGGAGAAGATTCGTCAGATACGCAGTATTTT
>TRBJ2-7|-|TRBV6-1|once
CASSRDFSSYEQYF
TGTGCCAGCAGTCGGGACTTTTCTTCTTACGAGCAGTACTTC
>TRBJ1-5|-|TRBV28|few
CASSFSNNQPQHF
TGTGCCAGCAGTTTCTCCAATAATCAGCCCCAGCATTTT
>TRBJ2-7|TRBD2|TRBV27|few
CASRGLGRDEQYF
TGTGCCAGCAGGGGACTAGGACGCGACGAGCAGTACTTC
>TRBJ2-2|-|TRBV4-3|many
CASSQHQRGTNTGELFF
TGCGCCAGCAGCCAGCACCAACGAGGGACGAACACCGGGGAGCTGTTTTTT
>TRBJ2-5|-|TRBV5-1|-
CASSLSRGETQYF
TGCGCCAGCAGCTTGAGCCGGGGGGAGACCCAGTACTTC
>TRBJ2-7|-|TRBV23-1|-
CARGGEQYF
TGCGCCAGAGGAGGGGAGCAGTACTTC
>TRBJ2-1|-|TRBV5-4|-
CASSLDGEIYNEQFF
TGTGCCAGCAGCTTGGACGGGGAGATCTACAATGAGCAGTTCTTC
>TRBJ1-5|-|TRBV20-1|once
CSALQGHSNQPQHF
TGCAGTGCTCTCCAGGGTCATAGCAATCAGCCCCAGCATTTT
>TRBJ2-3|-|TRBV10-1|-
CASSESGHGTDTQYF
TGCGCCAGCAGTGAGTCAGGACACGGCACAGATACGCAGTATTTT
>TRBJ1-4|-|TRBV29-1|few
CSVLGSGKLFF
TGCAGCGTTCTGGGTTCCGGAAAACTGTTTTTT
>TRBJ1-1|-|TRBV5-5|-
CASSLSHRAFF
TGTGCCAGCAGCTTGTCACATCGAGCTTTCTTT
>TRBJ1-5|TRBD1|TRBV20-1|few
CSATPGQGDQPQHF
TGCAGTGCCACGCCTGGACAGGGGGATCAGCCCCAGCATTTT
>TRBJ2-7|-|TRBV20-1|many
CSAQGRDYEQYF
TGCAGTGCACAGGGTAGAGACTACGAGCAGTACTTC
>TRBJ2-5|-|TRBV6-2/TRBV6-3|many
CASSQLAAEETQYF
TGTGCCAGCAGCCAACTAGCTGCTGAAGAGACCCAGTACTTC
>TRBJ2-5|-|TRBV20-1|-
CSARFPETQYF
TGCAGTGCTAGATTTCCGGAGACCCAGTACTTC
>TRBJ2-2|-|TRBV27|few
CASSLIRVEGTGELFF
TGTGCCAGCAGTTTAATTCGGGTAGAGGGCACCGGGGAGCTGTTTTTT
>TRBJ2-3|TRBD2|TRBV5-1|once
CASSLGSGGIPDTQYF
TGCGCCAGCAGCTTGGGTAGCGGGGGGATCCCGGATACGCAGTATTTT
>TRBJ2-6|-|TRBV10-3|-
CAINPSSGANVLTF
TGTGCCATCAATCCGAGCTCTGGGGCCAACGTCCTGACTTTC
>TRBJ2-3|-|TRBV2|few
CASSGVTDTQYF
TGTGCCAGCAGTGGGGTGACAGATACGCAGTATTTT
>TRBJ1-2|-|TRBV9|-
CASSVVQGNYGYTF
TGTGCCAGCAGCGTAGTGCAGGGAAACTATGGCTACACCTTC
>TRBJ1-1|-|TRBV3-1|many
CASSQDMVGFLNTEAFF
TGTGCCAGCAGCCAAGATATGGTAGGTTTCCTGAACACTGAAGCTTTCTTT
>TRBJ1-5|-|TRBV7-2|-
CASSLDGRASNQPQHF
TGTGCCAGCAGCTTAGACGGGAGGGCGAGCAATCAGCCCCAGCATTTT